The source of this TCR beta chain is a study of identical twins. Findings and caveats of the study: Possibly, invariant MAIT and iNKT cells partly confounded zero-insertion analyses. The degree of excess twin sharing was weaker in beta out-of-frame sequences.

Germline-derived CDR1 and CDR2 are SGHRS and YFSETQ. The germline V and J ends were trimmed by 5 bases and 5 bases, with 5 bases remaining between them. The CDR3 spans 11 residues. From the 5' RACE reads, TCRdb called clonotypes with MiXCR, one entry per CDR3 protein. This sample yields 690,000 or so distinct CDR3 sequences, of which 5.5% to 6.5% are seen a single time; approximately 2% belongs to the top ten. This clonotype was seen ten or more times. Its antigen is unidentified. The sequencing input was naive T cells sorted from blood. The TCR sequence derives from a man between 18 and 35 years old in good health. This chain connects TRBV5-1 to TRBJ2-1; either TRBD1 or TRBD2 may supply D (5 bases each). The chain's CDR3 is CASRGDNEQFF. The CDR3 bases are TGCGCCAGCAGGGGGGACAATGAGCAGTTCTTC.